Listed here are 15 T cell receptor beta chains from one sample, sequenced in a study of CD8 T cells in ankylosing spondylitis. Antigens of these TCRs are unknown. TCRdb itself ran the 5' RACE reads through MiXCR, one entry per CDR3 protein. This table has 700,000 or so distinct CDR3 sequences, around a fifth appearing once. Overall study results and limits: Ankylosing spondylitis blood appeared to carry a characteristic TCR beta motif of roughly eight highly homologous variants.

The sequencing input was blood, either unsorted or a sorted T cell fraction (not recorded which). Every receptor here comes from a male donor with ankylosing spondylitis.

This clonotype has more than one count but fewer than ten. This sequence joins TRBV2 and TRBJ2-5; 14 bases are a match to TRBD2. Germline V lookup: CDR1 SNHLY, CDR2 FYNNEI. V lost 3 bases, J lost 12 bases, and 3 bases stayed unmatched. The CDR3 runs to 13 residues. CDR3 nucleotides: TGTGCCAGCAGTGATAGGGGACTAGCGGGAGAGTACTTC. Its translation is CASSDRGLAGEYF.

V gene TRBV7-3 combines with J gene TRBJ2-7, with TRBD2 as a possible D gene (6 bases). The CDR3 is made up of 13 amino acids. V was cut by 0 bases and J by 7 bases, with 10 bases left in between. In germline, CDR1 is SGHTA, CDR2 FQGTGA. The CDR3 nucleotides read TGTGCCAGCAGCTTAACTTGGCGGGAAGAGCAGTACTTC. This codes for CASSLTWREEQYF.

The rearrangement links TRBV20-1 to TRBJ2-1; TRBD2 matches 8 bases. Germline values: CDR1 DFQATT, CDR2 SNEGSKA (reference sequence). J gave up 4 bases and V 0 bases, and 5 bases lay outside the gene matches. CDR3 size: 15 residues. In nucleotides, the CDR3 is TGCAGTGCTAGAGAAGGAGCGGGGGAGTACAATGAGCAGTTCTTC. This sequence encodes CSAREGAGEYNEQFF.

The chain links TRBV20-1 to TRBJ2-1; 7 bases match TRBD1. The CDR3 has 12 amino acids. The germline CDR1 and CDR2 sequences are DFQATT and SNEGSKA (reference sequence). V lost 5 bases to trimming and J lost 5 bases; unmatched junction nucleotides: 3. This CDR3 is CSADDRDNEQFF. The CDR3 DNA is TGCAGTGCTGATGACAGGGACAATGAGCAGTTCTTC.

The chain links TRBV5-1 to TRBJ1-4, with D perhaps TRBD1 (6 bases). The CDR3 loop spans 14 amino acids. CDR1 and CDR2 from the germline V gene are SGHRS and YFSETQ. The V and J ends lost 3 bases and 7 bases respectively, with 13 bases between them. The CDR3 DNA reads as TGCGCCAGCAGCTATCAAGGGGGTGGTGAAAAACTGTTTTTT. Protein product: CASSYQGGGEKLFF.

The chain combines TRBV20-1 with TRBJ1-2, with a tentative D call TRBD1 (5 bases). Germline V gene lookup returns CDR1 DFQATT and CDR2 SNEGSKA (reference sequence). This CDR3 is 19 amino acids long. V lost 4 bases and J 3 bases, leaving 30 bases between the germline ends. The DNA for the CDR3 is TGCAGTGCTACACCCATCGACAGTGTGTTCCCATCCGGCGACTATGGCTACACCTTC. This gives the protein CSATPIDSVFPSGDYGYTF.

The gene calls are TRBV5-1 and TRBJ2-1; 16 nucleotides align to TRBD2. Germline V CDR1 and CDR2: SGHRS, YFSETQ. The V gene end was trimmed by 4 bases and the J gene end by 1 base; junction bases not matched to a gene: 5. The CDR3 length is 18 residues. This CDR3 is CASSPGLAGGPSYNEQFF. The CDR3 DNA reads TGCGCCAGCAGCCCGGGACTAGCGGGAGGGCCATCCTACAATGAGCAGTTCTTC.

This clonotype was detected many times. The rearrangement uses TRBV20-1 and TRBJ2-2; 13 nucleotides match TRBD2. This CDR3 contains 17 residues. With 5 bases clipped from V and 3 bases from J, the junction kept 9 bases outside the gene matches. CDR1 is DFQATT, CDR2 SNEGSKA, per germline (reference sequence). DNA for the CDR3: TGCAGTGCTCGGGGACTAGCGGGATTTGGGGACACCGGGGAGCTGTTTTTT. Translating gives CSARGLAGFGDTGELFF.

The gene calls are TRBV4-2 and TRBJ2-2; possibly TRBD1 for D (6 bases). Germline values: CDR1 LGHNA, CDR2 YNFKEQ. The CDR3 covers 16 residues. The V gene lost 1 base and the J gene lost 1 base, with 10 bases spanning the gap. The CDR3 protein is CASSQAPGQNTGELFF. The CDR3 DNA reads TGTGCCAGCAGCCAAGCCCCGGGACAGAACACCGGGGAGCTGTTTTTT.

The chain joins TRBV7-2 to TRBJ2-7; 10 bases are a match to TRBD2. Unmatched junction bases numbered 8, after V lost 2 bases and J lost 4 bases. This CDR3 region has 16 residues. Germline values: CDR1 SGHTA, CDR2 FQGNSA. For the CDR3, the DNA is TGTGCCAGCAGCTTATCGTCAGCGGGAGGGGCTTACGAGCAGTACTTC. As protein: CASSLSSAGGAYEQYF. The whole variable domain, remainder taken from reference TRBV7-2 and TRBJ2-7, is GAGVSQSPSNKVTEKGKDVELRCDPISGHTALYWYRQSLGQGLEFLIYFQGNSAPDKSGLPSDRFSAERTGGSVSTLTIQRTQQEDSAVYLCASSLSSAGGAYEQYFGPGTRLTVT.

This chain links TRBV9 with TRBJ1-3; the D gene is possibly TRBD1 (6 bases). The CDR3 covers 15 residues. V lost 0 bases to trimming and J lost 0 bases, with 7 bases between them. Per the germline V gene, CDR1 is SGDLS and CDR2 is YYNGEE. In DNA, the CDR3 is TGTGCCAGCAGCGTAGGGGACACCTCTGGAAACACCATATATTTT. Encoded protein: CASSVGDTSGNTIYF.

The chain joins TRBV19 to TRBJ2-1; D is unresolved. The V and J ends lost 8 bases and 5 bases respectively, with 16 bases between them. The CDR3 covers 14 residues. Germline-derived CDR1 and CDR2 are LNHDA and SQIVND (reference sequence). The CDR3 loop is CASRSPATHNEQFF. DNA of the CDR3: TGTGCCAGTCGATCCCCCGCCACCCACAATGAGCAGTTCTTC.

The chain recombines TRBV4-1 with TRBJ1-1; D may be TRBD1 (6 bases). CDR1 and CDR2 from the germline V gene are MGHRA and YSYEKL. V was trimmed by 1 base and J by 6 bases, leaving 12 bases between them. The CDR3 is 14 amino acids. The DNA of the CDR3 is TGCGCCAGCAGCCAAGGGGCAGGGGTATCTGAAGCTTTCTTT. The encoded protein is CASSQGAGVSEAFF.

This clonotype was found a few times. The CDR3 coding sequence is TGTGCCAGCAGCCCCCACCCCCGGACTAGCGGAGGCTCCGCGAACACCGGGGAGCTGTTTTTT. It codes for CASSPHPRTSGGSANTGELFF. The chain carries TRBV11-2 and TRBJ2-2, with TRBD2 matching 10 bases. This CDR3 spans 21 amino acids. Trimming took 5 bases from V and 0 from J; bases not matched to a gene: 18. Germline V CDR1 and CDR2: SGHAT, FQNNGV. Full variable domain (outside the CDR3, taken from reference TRBV11-2 and TRBJ2-2): EAGVAQSPRYKIIEKRQSVAFWCNPISGHATLYWYQQILGQGPKLLIQFQNNGVVDDSQLPKDRFSAERLKGVDSTLKIQPAKLEDSAVYLCASSPHPRTSGGSANTGELFFGEGSRLTVL.

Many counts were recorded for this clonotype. For the CDR3, the DNA is TGCGCCAGCAGCTGGACAGCTAACTATGGCTACACCTTC. Protein: CASSWTANYGYTF. The chain recombines TRBV5-1 with TRBJ1-2; D is possibly TRBD1 (6 bases). Germline V gives CDR1 SGHRS, CDR2 YFSETQ. V lost 3 bases to trimming and J lost 0 bases, with 6 bases between them. The CDR3 covers 13 residues.